The 15 T cell receptor beta chains reported below all come from one sample, sequenced in a study of patients and donors after allogeneic stem cell transplantation. TCRdb reprocessed the RT-PCR reads with MiXCR, giving one entry per CDR3 protein. The data show hundreds of thousands of distinct CDR3 sequences, with 11% to 15% seen just once and roughly 12% held by the top ten. Sequenced material: blood, either unsorted or a sorted T cell fraction (not recorded which). The receptors derive from a human donor who was either an allogeneic HSCT recipient or a stem cell or donor lymphocyte infusion donor (not recorded which). It is not recorded whose cells these are; they may come from a transplant donor.

Only a few counts were recorded for this clonotype. J is TRBJ2-4 and V is TRBV4-1, with 9 bases lining up with TRBD2. The CDR3 has 15 amino acids. CDR1 and CDR2 from the germline V gene are MGHRA and YSYEKL. J gave up 1 base and V 6 bases, and 4 bases lay outside the gene matches. This chain's CDR3 is CASRTSGRAKNIQYF. The CDR3 DNA reads as TGCGCCAGCAGGACGAGCGGGAGGGCCAAAAACATTCAGTACTTC.

V gene TRBV29-1 combines with J gene TRBJ2-7, with 7 bases that match TRBD2. The junction had 9 bases not matched to a gene; V was cut back by 1 base and J by 3 bases. The CDR3 runs 15 residues. Germline loops: CDR1 SQVTM, CDR2 ANQGSEA. In DNA form, the CDR3 reads TGCAGCGTTGAAGGCGGTAGCGGGTCTCACTACGAGCAGTACTTC. The encoded protein is CSVEGGSGSHYEQYF.

This chain connects TRBV18 to TRBJ1-5, with D maybe TRBD1 (6 bases). The CDR3 runs 15 residues. Trimming stripped 3 bases from V and 1 base from J, with 10 bases between. Germline V lookup: CDR1 KGHSH, CDR2 LQKENI. CDR3 amino acids: CASSPGQNSNQPQHF. The DNA for the CDR3 is TGTGCCAGCTCACCCGGACAGAACAGCAATCAGCCCCAGCATTTT.

This clonotype occurred a few times. The gene calls are TRBV20-1 and TRBJ2-7, with 9 bases lining up with TRBD1. Germline lookup yields CDR1 DFQATT and CDR2 SNEGSKA (reference sequence). The CDR3 sequence is 13 residues long. V shed 6 bases, J shed 6 bases, and the junction held 9 bases outside the gene matches. The CDR3 bases are TGCAGTGCGGACCGGGACAGGGTTTCCGAGCAGTACTTC. This codes for CSADRDRVSEQYF.

The sample holds a few counts of this clonotype. The genes are TRBV7-2 and TRBJ1-1; no definite D call. The CDR3 has 13 residues. The V end lost 1 base, the J end lost 10 bases, and 13 bases lay between the germline ends. CDR1 and CDR2 from the germline V gene are SGHTA and FQGNSA. This CDR3 reads CASSLVKPLGAFF. Written as DNA, the CDR3 is TGTGCCAGCAGCTTAGTTAAGCCATTGGGAGCTTTCTTT.

This chain connects TRBV6-1 to TRBJ1-2, with D hard to call. This CDR3 comprises 15 residues. Germline V gene data show CDR1 as MNHNS and CDR2 as SASEGT. V dropped 8 bases and J dropped 7 bases, with 23 bases sitting between them. The CDR3 coding sequence is TGTGCCAGCCGAGGATTCACCGGGCGGTTTGGTGGCTACACCTTC. Translated, it gives CASRGFTGRFGGYTF.

The gene calls are TRBV20-1 and TRBJ2-1; 10 bases fit TRBD2. The germline V gene has CDR1 DFQATT and CDR2 SNEGSKA (reference sequence). The CDR3 loop spans 14 amino acids. Unmatched junction bases numbered 4, after V lost 1 base and J lost 7 bases. CDR3 bases: TGCAGTGCTAGAGGGAGCGGGAGGGCTAATGAGCAGTTCTTC. Translating gives CSARGSGRANEQFF.

This chain uses TRBV20-1 with TRBJ1-2, with 10 positions matching TRBD1. V lost 3 bases, J lost 0 bases, and 1 base stayed unmatched. The CDR3 is 14 residues long. CDR1 is DFQATT and CDR2 is SNEGSKA in the germline V gene (reference sequence). The CDR3, as DNA: TGCAGTGCTAGGACAGGGGGCACTAACTATGGCTACACCTTC. The encoded protein is CSARTGGTNYGYTF.

This clonotype was counted at least ten times. The chain carries TRBV5-1 and TRBJ2-1, with a possible D match to TRBD1 (5 bases). CDR3 length: 16 amino acids. Trimming removed 3 bases at V and 6 bases at J, with 19 bases between. Germline V gene data show CDR1 as SGHRS and CDR2 as YFSETQ. CDR3 nucleotides: TGCGCCAGCAGCTCCCCGGACACCCCTCTTGGCAATGAGCAGTTCTTC. Protein sequence: CASSSPDTPLGNEQFF.

V and J are TRBV18 and TRBJ2-2, with TRBD2 identical over 11 bases. Per germline, CDR1 KGHSH and CDR2 LQKENI. The CDR3 length is 17 residues. V lost 4 bases, J lost 1 base, and 5 bases stayed unmatched. This CDR3 reads CASSLQGLAVNTGELFF. CDR3 nucleotide sequence: TGTGCCAGCTCACTACAGGGACTAGCGGTGAACACCGGGGAGCTGTTTTTT.

This clonotype was detected only a few times. The chain joins TRBV24-1 to TRBJ2-2; D unclear. Germline V lookup: CDR1 KGHDR, CDR2 SFDVKD. Deletions cut 9 bases from V and 0 bases from J, with 13 bases between. The CDR3 runs to 15 residues. The CDR3 region is CATGSHHPNTGELFF. For the CDR3, the DNA is TGTGCCACCGGTAGTCACCACCCGAACACCGGGGAGCTGTTTTTT.

In its sample, this clonotype was seen many times. The gene calls are TRBV7-2 and TRBJ1-1; D ambiguous. Trimming removed 5 bases from V and 1 base from J, with 11 bases in between. Per the germline V gene, CDR1 is SGHTA and CDR2 is FQGNSA. CDR3 length: 14 amino acids. The CDR3 loop is CASSPRSRNTEAFF. CDR3 nucleotide sequence: TGTGCCAGCAGCCCGCGGTCCAGGAACACTGAAGCTTTCTTT.

The chain joins TRBV4-1 to TRBJ1-6; 7 bases are a match to TRBD1. V was pared by 5 bases and J by 0 bases, with 10 bases of the junction left unmatched. CDR3 length: 18 amino acids. CDR1 is MGHRA, CDR2 YSYEKL, per germline. CDR3 bases: TGCGCCAGCAGCGATGCCAGGGGGTCGAGCTCCTATAATTCACCCCTCCACTTT. Protein sequence: CASSDARGSSSYNSPLHF.

The chain couples TRBV20-1 to TRBJ2-7, with no clear D. Germline V lookup: CDR1 DFQATT, CDR2 SNEGSKA (reference sequence). V was cut by 5 bases and J by 3 bases, with 8 bases left in between. This CDR3 is 11 amino acids long. This chain's CDR3 is CSAGSYYEQYF. For the CDR3, the DNA is TGCAGTGCTGGATCATACTACGAGCAGTACTTC.

Ten or more counts support this clonotype. The chain has TRBV7-2 and TRBJ1-1, with 7 bases aligning to TRBD1. This CDR3 contains 14 residues. V was clipped by 2 bases and J by 5 bases; unmatched bases: 5. In germline, CDR1 is SGHTA, CDR2 FQGNSA. The CDR3, as DNA: TGTGCCAGCAGCTTACGGCAGGGGGTGACTGAAGCTTTCTTT. Its protein is CASSLRQGVTEAFF.